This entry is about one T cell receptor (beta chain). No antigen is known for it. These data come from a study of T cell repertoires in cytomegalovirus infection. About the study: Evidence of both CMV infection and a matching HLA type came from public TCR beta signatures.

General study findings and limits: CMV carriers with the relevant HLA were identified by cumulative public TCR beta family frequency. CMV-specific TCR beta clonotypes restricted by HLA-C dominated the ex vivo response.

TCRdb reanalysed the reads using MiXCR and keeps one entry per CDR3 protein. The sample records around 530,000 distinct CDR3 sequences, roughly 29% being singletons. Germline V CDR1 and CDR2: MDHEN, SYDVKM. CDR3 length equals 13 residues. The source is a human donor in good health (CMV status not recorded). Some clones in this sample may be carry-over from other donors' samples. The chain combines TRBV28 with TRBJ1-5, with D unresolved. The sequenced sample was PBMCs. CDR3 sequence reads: CSTGPYSNQPQHF. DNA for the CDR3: TGTTCGACGGGTCCTTATAGCAATCAGCCCCAGCATTTT.